Here is one T cell receptor beta chain with its context. Its specificity is not known. The data stem from a study of blood T cells in healthy people across ages. Study-wide findings and caveats: CMV infection status of these donors was not known.

The V gene's germline CDR1 is LGHDT and CDR2 YNNKEL (reference sequence). The CDR3 loop spans 13 amino acids. V shed 3 bases and J shed 5 bases, with 7 bases lying between them. The authors isolated at least 6 million PBMCs per sample. A second PCR, run for about 7 to 11 cycles, used a sample-barcoded 5' primer plus a J-beta primer mix. One entry per CDR3 protein, called by TCRdb with MiXCR from the 5' RACE reads. Of around 800,000 distinct CDR3 sequences in the sample, 20% to 30% were seen once. This sample also belongs to another study, concerning T cells of mothers and their children. From that second work: The effect of thymic selection on TCR recombination output is similar between related and unrelated pairs.

The sequencing input was blood. The chain uses TRBV3-1 and TRBJ2-2, with D maybe TRBD1 (6 bases). The TCR comes from a boy younger than 18 in good health. The DNA for the CDR3 is TGTGCCAGCAGCCACAGGGGAACCGGGGAGCTGTTTTTT. This translates into CASSHRGTGELFF.